The clone carrying this TCR beta chain was seen many times. As yet, its antigen is unknown. This entry comes from a study of response to subunit inactivated influenza vaccine. General study findings and limits: After each seasonal influenza vaccination, few new T cells are recruited, the authors suggested.

The CDR3 has 16 residues. The V segment lost 3 bases and the J segment 5 bases; nucleotides outside the gene matches: 8. Germline V gives CDR1 WSHSY, CDR2 SAAADI. TCRdb independently ran MiXCR on the RT-PCR reads; one entry per CDR3 protein. The sample includes hundreds of thousands of distinct CDR3 sequences, less than 15% of them seen just once. This sample comprised PBMCs from blood, obtained less than 15 days before vaccination. The TCR comes from a man aged 45-60 years who received an inactivated influenza vaccine. This chain joins TRBV10-2 and TRBJ2-2; 8 positions agree with TRBD1. DNA of the CDR3: TGCGCCAGCAGTGAACATGAGGACAGGGAGACCGGGGAGCTGTTTTTT. It specifies CASSEHEDRETGELFF.